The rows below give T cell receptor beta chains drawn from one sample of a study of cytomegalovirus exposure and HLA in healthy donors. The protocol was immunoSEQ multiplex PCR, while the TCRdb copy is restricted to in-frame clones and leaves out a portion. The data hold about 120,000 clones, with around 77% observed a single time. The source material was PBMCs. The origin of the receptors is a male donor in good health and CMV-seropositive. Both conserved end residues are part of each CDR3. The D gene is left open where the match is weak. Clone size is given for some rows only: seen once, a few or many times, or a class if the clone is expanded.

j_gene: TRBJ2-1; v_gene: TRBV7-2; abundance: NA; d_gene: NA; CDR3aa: CASSREGLAGVGNEQFF; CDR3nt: TGTGCCAGCAGCAGAGAGGGATTAGCTGGGGTTGGGAATGAGCAGTTCTTC
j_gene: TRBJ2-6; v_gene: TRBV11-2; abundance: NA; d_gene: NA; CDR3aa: CAFQSGANGLTF; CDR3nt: TGTGCCTTCCAGTCTGGGGCCAACGGCCTGACTTTC
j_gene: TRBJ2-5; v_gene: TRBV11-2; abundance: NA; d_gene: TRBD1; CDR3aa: CASSRQGLDQETQYF; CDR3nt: TGTGCCAGCAGCCGACAGGGTTTGGACCAAGAGACCCAGTACTTC
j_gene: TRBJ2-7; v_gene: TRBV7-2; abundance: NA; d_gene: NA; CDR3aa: CASSLGTRSSYEQYF; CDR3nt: TGTGCCAGCAGCTTAGGAACGCGGAGCTCCTACGAGCAGTACTTC
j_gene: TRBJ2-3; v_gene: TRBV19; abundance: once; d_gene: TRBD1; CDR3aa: CASSDRGQSTDTQYF; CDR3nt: TGTGCCAGTAGTGACAGGGGGCAGAGCACAGATACGCAGTATTTT
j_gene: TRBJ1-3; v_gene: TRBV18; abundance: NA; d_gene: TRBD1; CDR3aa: CASSKGASSGNTIYF; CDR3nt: TGTGCCAGCTCCAAGGGGGCGAGCTCTGGAAACACCATATATTTT
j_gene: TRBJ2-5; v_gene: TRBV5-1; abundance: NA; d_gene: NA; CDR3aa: CASSLGGSQETQYF; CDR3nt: TGCGCCAGCAGCTTGGGGGGCAGTCAAGAGACCCAGTACTTC
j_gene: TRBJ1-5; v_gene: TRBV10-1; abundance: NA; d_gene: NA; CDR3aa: CASSRGHTSNQPQHF; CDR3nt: TGCGCCAGCAGTAGAGGGCACACTAGCAATCAGCCCCAGCATTTT
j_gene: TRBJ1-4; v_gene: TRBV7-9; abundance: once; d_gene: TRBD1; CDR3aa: CASSFEQGVDEKLFF; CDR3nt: TGTGCCAGCAGCTTCGAACAGGGGGTCGATGAAAAACTGTTTTTT
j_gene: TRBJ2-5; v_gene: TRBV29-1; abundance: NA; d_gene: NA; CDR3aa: CSLSGSFQETQYF; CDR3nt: TGCAGTCTTAGCGGCTCCTTTCAAGAGACCCAGTACTTC
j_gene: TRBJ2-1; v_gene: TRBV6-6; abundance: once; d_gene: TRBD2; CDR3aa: CASVSGSYNEQFF; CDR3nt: TGTGCCAGCGTTAGCGGGAGTTACAATGAGCAGTTCTTC
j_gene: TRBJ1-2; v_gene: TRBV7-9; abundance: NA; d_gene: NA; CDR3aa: CSSSLVQGGAPGYTF; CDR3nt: TGTTCCAGCAGCTTGGTACAGGGAGGGGCTCCTGGCTACACCTTC
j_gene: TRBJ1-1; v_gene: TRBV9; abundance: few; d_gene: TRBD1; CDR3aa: CASSVGTGKAFF; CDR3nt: TGTGCCAGCAGCGTTGGGACAGGGAAAGCTTTCTTT
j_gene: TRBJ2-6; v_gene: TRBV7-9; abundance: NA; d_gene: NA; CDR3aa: CASGWPGANVLTF; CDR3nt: TGTGCCAGCGGCTGGCCTGGGGCCAACGTCCTGACTTTC
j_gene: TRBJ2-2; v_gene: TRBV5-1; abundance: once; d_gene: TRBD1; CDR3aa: CASSLLGQGPGELFF; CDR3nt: TGCGCCAGCAGCTTGCTCGGACAGGGGCCCGGGGAGCTGTTTTTT
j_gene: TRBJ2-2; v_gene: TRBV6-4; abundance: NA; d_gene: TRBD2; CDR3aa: CASPGTSGGSNTGELFF; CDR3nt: TGTGCCAGCCCCGGCACTAGCGGGGGGTCAAACACCGGGGAGCTGTTTTTT
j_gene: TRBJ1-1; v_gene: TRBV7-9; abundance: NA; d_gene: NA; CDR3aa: CASSLPGENTEAFF; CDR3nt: TGTGCCAGCAGCTTACCGGGTGAGAACACTGAAGCTTTCTTT
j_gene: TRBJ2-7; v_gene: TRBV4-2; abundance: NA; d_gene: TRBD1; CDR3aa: CASSFATAGQGTYEQYF; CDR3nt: TGTGCCAGCAGCTTTGCAACTGCGGGACAGGGGACCTACGAGCAGTACTTC
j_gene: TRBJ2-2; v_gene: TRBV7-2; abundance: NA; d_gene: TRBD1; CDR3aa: CASSFQGVAGELFF; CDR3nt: TGTGCCAGCAGTTTTCAGGGGGTGGCCGGGGAGCTGTTTTTT
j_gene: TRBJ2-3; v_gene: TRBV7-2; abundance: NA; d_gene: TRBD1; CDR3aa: CASSRWDRGTDTQYF; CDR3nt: TGTGCCAGCAGCCGGTGGGACAGAGGCACAGATACGCAGTATTTT
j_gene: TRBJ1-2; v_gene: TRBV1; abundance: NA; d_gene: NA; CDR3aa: CTSSRDMYGYTF; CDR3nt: TGCACCAGCAGCCGAGACATGTATGGCTACACCTTC
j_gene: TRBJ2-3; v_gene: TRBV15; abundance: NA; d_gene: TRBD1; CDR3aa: CATSRDKWDRGPEDTQYF; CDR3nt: TGTGCCACCAGCAGAGATAAGTGGGACAGGGGGCCTGAAGATACGCAGTATTTT
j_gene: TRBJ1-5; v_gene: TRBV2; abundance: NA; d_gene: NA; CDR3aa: CASRGGNQPQHF; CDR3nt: TGTGCCAGCAGGGGGGGGAATCAGCCCCAGCATTTT
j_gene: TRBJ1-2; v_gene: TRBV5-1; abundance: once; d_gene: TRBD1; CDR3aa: CASSEDRGANYGYTF; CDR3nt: TGCGCCAGCAGCGAAGACAGGGGAGCTAACTATGGCTACACCTTC
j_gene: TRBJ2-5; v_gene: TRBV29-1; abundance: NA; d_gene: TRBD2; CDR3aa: CSAAGVETQYF; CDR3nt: TGCAGCGCAGCGGGGGTTGAGACCCAGTACTTC
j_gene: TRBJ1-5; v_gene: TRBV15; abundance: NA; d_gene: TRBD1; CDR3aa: CATSAIQGARGNQPQHF; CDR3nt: TGTGCCACCAGCGCCATCCAGGGGGCTAGGGGCAATCAGCCCCAGCATTTT
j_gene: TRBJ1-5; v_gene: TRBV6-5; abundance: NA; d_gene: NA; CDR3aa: CASRNRAGQPQHF; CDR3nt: TGTGCCAGCAGGAACAGGGCCGGTCAGCCCCAGCATTTT
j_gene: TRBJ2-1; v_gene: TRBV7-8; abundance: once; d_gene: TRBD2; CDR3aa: CASSSRTSGSYNEQFF; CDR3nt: TGTGCCAGCAGCTCCCGGACTAGCGGATCCTACAATGAGCAGTTCTTC
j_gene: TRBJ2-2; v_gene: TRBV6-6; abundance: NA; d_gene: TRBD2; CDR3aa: CASSYSGGDTGELFF; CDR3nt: TGTGCCAGCAGTTACTCCGGGGGGGACACCGGGGAGCTGTTTTTT
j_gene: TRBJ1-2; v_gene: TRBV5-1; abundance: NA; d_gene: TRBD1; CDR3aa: CASRTEQGALGYTF; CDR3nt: TGCGCCAGCAGAACGGAACAGGGGGCCCTTGGCTACACCTTC
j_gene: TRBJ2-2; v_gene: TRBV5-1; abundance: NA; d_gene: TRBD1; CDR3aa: CATQGADTGELFF; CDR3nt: TGCGCCACTCAGGGGGCGGACACCGGGGAGCTGTTTTTT
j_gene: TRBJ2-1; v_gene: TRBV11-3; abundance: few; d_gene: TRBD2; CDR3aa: CASSPTSVAYNEQFF; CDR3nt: TGTGCCAGCAGCCCGACTAGCGTGGCCTACAATGAGCAGTTCTTC
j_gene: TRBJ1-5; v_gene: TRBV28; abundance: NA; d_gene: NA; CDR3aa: CASSLTETGQPQHF; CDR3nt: TGTGCCAGCAGCTTGACAGAGACCGGCCAGCCCCAGCATTTT
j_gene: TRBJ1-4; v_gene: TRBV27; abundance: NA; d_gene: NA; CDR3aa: CASSLTAATNEKLFF; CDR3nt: TGTGCCAGCAGTCTCACAGCTGCAACTAATGAAAAACTGTTTTTT
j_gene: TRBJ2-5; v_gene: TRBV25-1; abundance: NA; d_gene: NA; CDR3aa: CASTNPGSQETQYF; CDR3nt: TGTGCCAGCACCAACCCAGGGTCGCAAGAGACCCAGTACTTC
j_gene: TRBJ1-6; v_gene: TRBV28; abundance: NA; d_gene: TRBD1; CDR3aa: CASSAPTGGRAPLHF; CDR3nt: TGTGCCAGCAGTGCACCTACAGGGGGCAGGGCACCCCTCCACTTT
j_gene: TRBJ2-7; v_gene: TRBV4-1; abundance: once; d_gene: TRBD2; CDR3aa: CASSRASGVPTYEQYF; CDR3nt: TGCGCCAGCAGCCGGGCTAGCGGGGTGCCCACCTACGAGCAGTACTTC
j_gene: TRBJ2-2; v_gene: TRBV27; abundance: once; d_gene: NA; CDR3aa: CASSSRVPATGELFF; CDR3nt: TGTGCCAGCAGTTCCCGGGTTCCAGCAACCGGGGAGCTGTTTTTT
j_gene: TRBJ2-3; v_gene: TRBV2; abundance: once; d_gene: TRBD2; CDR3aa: CASSSRGVTDTQYF; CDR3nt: TGTGCCAGCAGCTCCCGGGGGGTAACAGATACGCAGTATTTT
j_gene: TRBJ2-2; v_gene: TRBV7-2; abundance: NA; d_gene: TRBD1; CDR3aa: CASSSDRGTWELFF; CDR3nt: TGTGCCAGCAGCTCCGACAGGGGAACTTGGGAGCTGTTTTTT
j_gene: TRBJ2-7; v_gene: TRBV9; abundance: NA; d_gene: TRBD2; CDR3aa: CASSVGLADSSYEQYF; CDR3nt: TGTGCCAGCAGCGTAGGACTAGCGGATAGCTCCTACGAGCAGTACTTC
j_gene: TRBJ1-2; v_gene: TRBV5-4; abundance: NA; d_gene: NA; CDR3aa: CASSFPGSPEVTF; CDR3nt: TGTGCCAGCAGCTTCCCGGGGAGCCCGGAGGTAACCTTC
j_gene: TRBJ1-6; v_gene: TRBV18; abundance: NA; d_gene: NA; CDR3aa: CASSPPQGPNSPLHF; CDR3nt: TGTGCCAGCTCCCCCCCGCAGGGGCCCAATTCACCCCTCCACTTT
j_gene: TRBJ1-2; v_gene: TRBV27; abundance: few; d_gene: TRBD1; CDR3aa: CASSFRTGHGYTF; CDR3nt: TGTGCCAGCAGTTTTCGGACAGGGCATGGCTACACCTTC
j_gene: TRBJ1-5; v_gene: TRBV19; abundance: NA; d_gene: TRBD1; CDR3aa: CASRTGKHQPQHF; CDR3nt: TGTGCCAGTAGGACAGGGAAACATCAGCCCCAGCATTTT
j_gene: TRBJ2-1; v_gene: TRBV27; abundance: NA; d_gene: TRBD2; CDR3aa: CASSSFTSGIYNEQFF; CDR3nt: TGTGCCAGCAGTTCCTTCACTAGCGGGATCTACAATGAGCAGTTCTTC
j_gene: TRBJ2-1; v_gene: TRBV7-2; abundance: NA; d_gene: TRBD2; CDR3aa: CASAGGYYNEQFF; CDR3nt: TGTGCCAGCGCGGGGGGGTACTACAATGAGCAGTTCTTC
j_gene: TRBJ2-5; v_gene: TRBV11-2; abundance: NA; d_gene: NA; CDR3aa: CASSLNRAGTQYF; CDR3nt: TGTGCCAGCAGCTTAAACAGGGCTGGGACCCAGTACTTC
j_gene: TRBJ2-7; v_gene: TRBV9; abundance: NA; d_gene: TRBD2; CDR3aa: CVSSSGGLAGGLGYEQYF; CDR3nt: TGTGTCAGCAGCTCAGGGGGACTAGCGGGAGGCCTTGGGTACGAGCAGTACTTC
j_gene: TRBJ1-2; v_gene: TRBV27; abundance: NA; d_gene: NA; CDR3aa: CASSLRVNYGYTF; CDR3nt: TGTGCCAGCAGTCTAAGAGTAAACTATGGCTACACCTTC
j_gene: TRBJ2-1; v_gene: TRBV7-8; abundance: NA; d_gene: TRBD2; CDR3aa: CASGNTRTSGRVGNEQFF; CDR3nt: TGTGCCAGCGGAAATACCCGCACTAGCGGGAGGGTCGGAAATGAGCAGTTCTTC
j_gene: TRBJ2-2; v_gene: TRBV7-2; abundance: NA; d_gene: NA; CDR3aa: CASSLEASVNTGELFF; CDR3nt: TGTGCCAGCAGCTTAGAGGCTAGCGTGAACACCGGGGAGCTGTTTTTT
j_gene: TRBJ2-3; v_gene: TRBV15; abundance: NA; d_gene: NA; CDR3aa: CATSLRSSSTPDTQYF; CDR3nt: TGTGCCACCAGTTTGAGATCCTCTAGTACCCCAGATACGCAGTATTTT
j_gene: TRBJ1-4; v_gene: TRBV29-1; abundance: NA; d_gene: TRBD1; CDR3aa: CSVWDSNEVKLFF; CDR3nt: TGCAGCGTGTGGGACAGCAATGAAGTAAAACTGTTTTTT
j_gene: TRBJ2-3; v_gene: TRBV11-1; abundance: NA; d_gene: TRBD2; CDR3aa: CASSSAGASADTQYF; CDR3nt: TGTGCCAGCAGCTCAGCGGGAGCCTCGGCAGATACGCAGTATTTT
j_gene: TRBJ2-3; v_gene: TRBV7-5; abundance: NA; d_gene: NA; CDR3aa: CARSLGLRSGGRTDTQYF; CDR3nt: TGTGCCAGAAGCTTAGGGCTTAGGTCAGGGGGCCGCACAGATACGCAGTATTTT